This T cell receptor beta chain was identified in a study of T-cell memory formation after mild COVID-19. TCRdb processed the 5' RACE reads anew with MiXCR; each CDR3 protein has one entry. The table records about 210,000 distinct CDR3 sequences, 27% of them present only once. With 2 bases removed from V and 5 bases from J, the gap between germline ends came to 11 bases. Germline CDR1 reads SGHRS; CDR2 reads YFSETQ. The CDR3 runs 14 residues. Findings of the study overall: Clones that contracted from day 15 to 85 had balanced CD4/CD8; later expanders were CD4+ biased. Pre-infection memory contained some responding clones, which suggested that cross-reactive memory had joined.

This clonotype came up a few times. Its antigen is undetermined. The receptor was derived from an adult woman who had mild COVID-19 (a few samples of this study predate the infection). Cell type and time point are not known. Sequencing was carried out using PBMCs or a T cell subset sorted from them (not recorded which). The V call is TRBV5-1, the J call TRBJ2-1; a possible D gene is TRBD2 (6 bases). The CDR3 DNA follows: TGCGCCAGCAGCTTCGGGGGATTTAACAATGAGCAGTTCTTC. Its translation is CASSFGGFNNEQFF.